A single sample gave rise to the 5 T cell receptor beta chains below, sequenced in a study of multiple sclerosis patients with progressive multifocal leukoencephalopathy. Time point reported: time of PML onset. Sequenced by immunoSEQ multiplex PCR; TCRdb stores in-frame clones only, minus some. This sample has roughly 34,000 clones; 87% occur once, and the top ten carry more than 3%. Specimen: PBMCs, collected from a patient treated with natalizumab. These TCRs come from a human donor with progressive multifocal leukoencephalopathy.

This clone has just a few counts. The rearrangement joins TRBV7-2 to TRBJ2-1; 10 bases map to TRBD2. This CDR3 has 13 amino acids. J gave up 8 bases and V 6 bases, and 4 bases lay outside the gene matches. The germline V gene encodes CDR1 SGHTA and CDR2 FQGNSA. The CDR3 loop reads CASRLAGYYEQFF. In DNA form, the CDR3 reads TGTGCCAGCAGACTAGCGGGATACTATGAGCAGTTCTTC.

Here the CDR3 DNA reads TGTGCCAGCAGCTTTTCAGGGAATGAAAAACTGTTTTTT. Translating it yields CASSFSGNEKLFF. The genes are TRBV5-4 and TRBJ1-4; a weak D match, TRBD1 (5 bases). The germline V gene has CDR1 SGHNT and CDR2 YYREEE (reference sequence). V lost 2 bases to trimming and J lost 5 bases, with 7 bases between them. The CDR3 runs to 13 residues.

The chain combines TRBV16 with TRBJ2-3; TRBD2 agrees at 8 bases. Trimming cost V 2 bases and J 2 bases; bases outside gene matches: 9. Germline V CDR1 and CDR2: KGHSY, FQNENV. The CDR3 runs 17 residues. CDR3 residues: CASSQNPGGRATDTQYF. In DNA form, the CDR3 reads TGTGCCAGCAGCCAAAACCCGGGAGGGAGGGCCACAGATACGCAGTATTTT.

The chain is built from TRBV13 and TRBJ1-4, with D maybe TRBD1 (5 bases). Trimming cost V 0 bases and J 7 bases, with 15 bases left between them. Germline CDR1 PRHDT, CDR2 FYEKMQ (reference sequence). The CDR3 is 16 amino acids. The CDR3 sequence: CASSLGGWQGSEKLFF. The CDR3 coding sequence is TGTGCCAGCAGCTTAGGCGGATGGCAGGGAAGTGAAAAACTGTTTTTT.

The chain recombines TRBV2 with TRBJ2-7, with 7 bases that match TRBD1. V was pared by 8 bases and J by 4 bases, with 11 bases of the junction left unmatched. From germline, CDR1 is SNHLY and CDR2 FYNNEI. This CDR3 spans 14 amino acids. The CDR3 bases are TGTGCCAGCCTACCCGGGACAGTAGCTTACGAGCAGTACTTC. The encoded protein is CASLPGTVAYEQYF.